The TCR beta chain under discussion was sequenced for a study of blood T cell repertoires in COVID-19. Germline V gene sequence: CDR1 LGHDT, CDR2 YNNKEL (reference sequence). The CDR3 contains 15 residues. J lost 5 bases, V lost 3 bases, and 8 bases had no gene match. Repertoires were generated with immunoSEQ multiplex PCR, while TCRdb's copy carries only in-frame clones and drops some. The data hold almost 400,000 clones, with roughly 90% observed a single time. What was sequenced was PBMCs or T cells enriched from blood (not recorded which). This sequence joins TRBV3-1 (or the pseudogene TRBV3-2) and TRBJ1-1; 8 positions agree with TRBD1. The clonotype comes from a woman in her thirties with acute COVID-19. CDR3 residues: CASSHRQGKGTEAFF. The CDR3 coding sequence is TGTGCCAGCAGCCACAGACAGGGGAAAGGAACTGAAGCTTTCTTT.